This TCR beta chain emerged from a study of cytomegalovirus exposure and HLA in healthy donors. Whole-study findings and limits: Specificity for CMV antigens was confirmed in vitro for a few of the CMV-associated chains.

This PCR relied on a set of 60 Vbeta primers and 13 Jbeta primers. Sequencing used immunoSEQ multiplex PCR; TCRdb keeps in-frame clones, though not all of them. This sample yields over 100,000 clones, of which approximately 78% are seen a single time; roughly 23% belongs to the top ten. The CDR3 spans 17 residues. Deletions cut 7 bases from V and 1 base from J, with 19 bases between. From germline, CDR1 is MDHEN and CDR2 SYDVKM. With respect to this clone: What it binds is unknown.

Each of the donors was a healthy bone marrow donor. Source material: PBMCs. This receptor was identified in a man aged 25-45 years in good health and CMV-seropositive. This rearrangement joins TRBV28 to TRBJ2-2; perhaps TRBD1 as D (6 bases). This CDR3 reads CASTINRDQGNTGELFF. DNA of the CDR3: TGTGCCAGCACTATCAACAGGGATCAGGGGAACACCGGGGAGCTGTTTTTT.